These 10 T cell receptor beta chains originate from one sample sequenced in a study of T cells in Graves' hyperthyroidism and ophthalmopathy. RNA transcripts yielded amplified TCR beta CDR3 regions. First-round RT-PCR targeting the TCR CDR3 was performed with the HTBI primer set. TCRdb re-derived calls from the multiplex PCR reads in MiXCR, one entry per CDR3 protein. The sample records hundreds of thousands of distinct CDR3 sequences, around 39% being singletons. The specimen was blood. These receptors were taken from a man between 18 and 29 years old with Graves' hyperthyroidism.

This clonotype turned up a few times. In DNA, the CDR3 is TGTGCCAGCAGCTTAGGTCCTCTAGGGGCCAACGAGCAGTACTTC. Its protein is CASSLGPLGANEQYF. This sequence joins TRBV7-6 and TRBJ2-7, with D perhaps TRBD1 (5 bases). Germline V gene data show CDR1 as SGHVS and CDR2 as FNYEAQ. V lost 1 base to trimming and J lost 5 bases, with 15 bases between them. The CDR3 runs 15 residues.

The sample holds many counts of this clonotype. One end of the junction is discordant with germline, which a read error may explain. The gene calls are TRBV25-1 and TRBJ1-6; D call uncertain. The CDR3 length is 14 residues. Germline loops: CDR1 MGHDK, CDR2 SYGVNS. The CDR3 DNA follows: TGCGCCTCCCGGGCGCTCATTAACGATTCACCCCTCCACTTT. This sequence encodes CASRALINDSPLHF.

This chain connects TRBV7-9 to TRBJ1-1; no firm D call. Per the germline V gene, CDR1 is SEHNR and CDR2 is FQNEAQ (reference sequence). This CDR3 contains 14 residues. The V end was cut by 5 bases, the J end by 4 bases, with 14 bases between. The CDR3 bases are TGTGCCAGCAGCCCTCCGGCGGCGGGCACTGAAGCTTTCTTT. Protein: CASSPPAAGTEAFF.

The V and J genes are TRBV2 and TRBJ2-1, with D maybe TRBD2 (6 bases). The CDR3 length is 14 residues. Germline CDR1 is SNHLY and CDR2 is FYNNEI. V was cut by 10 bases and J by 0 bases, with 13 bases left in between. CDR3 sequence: CATGERSSYNEQFF. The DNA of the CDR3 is TGTGCCACGGGGGAGCGGAGCTCCTACAATGAGCAGTTCTTC.

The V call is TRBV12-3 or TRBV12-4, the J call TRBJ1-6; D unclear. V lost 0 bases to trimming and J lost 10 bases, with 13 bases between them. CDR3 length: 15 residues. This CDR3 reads CASSLATASSSPLHF. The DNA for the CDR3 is TGTGCCAGCAGTTTAGCTACAGCAAGCTCCTCACCCCTCCACTTT.

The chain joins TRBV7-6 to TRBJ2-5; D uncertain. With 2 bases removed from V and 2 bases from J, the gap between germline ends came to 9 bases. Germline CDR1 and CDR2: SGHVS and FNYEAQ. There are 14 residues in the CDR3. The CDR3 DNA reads TGTGCCAGCAGCTTAAGCGCGACACAAGAGACCCAGTACTTC. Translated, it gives CASSLSATQETQYF.

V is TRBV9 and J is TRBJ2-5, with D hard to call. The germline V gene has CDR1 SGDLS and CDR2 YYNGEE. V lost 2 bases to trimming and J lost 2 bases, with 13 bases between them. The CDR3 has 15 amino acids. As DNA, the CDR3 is TGTGCCAGCAGCGTCGTAGCCCGGGCGCAAGAGACCCAGTACTTC. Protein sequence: CASSVVARAQETQYF.

The CDR3 region is CSVEVALQETQYF. CDR3 sequence (DNA): TGCAGCGTTGAGGTAGCGTTGCAAGAGACCCAGTACTTC. The rearrangement uses TRBV29-1 and TRBJ2-5; weak D call: TRBD2 (5 bases). V dropped 3 bases and J dropped 2 bases, with 10 bases sitting between them. This CDR3 is built from 13 residues. In germline, CDR1 is SQVTM, CDR2 ANQGSEA. Using reference TRBV29-1 and TRBJ2-5 for the parts outside the CDR3, the full variable domain is SAVISQKPSRDICQRGTSLTIQCQVDSQVTMMFWYRQQPGQSLTLIATANQGSEATYESGFVIDKFPISRPNLTFSTLTVSNMSPEDSSIYLCSVEVALQETQYFGPGTRLLVL.

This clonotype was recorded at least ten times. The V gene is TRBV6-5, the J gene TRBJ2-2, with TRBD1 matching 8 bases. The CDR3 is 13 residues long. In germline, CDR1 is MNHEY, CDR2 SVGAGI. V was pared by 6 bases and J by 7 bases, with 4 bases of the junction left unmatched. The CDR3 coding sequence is TGTGCCAGCAGGGACAGGGCCGACGGGGAGCTGTTTTTT. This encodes CASRDRADGELFF.

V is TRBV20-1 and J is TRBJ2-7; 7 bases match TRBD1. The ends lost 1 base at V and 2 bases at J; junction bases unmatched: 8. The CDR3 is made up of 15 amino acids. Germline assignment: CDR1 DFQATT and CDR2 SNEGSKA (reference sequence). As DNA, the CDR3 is TGCAGTGCTAGAGGAAACAGGGGTACACCCTACGAGCAGTACTTC. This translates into CSARGNRGTPYEQYF.